The source of this T cell receptor beta chain is a study of beta chain features in type 1 diabetes. General study findings and limits: Cells carrying high TCR expression could end up over-represented when cDNA is sequenced. For Type 1 diabetes patients, all four CD4+ subsets carried TCRB CDR3s that were moderately but significantly shorter.

Expressed TCRB transcripts were sequenced because the isolated RNA had all been reverse transcribed beforehand. Only in-frame clones appear in the TCRdb table, and some are missing; sequencing was by immunoSEQ multiplex PCR. Counted here are about 650,000 clones, around 11% occurring once; the ten biggest clones make up around 0.12%. The CDR3 is 15 amino acids. Trimming pared 2 bases from V and 2 bases from J, leaving 10 bases between. The germline gives CDR1 SEHNR, CDR2 FQNEAQ (reference sequence). A word on this clone: Its antigen is as yet unknown.

The rearrangement uses TRBV7-9 and TRBJ1-3; a weak D match, TRBD1 (5 bases). The sequenced material came from naive CD4+ T cells from blood. The sequence was collected from a man aged 25 to 40 with type 1 diabetes. The CDR3 region has the DNA TGTGCCAGCAGCTTAAGGGGCGCGCCTGGAAACACCATATATTTT. It codes for CASSLRGAPGNTIYF. Combining the CDR3 with reference TRBV7-9 and TRBJ1-3 gives the whole variable domain DTGVSQNPRHKITKRGQNVTFRCDPISEHNRLYWYRQTLGQGPEFLTYFQNEAQLEKSRLLSDRFSAERPKGSFSTLEIQRTEQGDSAMYLCASSLRGAPGNTIYFGEGSWLTVV.